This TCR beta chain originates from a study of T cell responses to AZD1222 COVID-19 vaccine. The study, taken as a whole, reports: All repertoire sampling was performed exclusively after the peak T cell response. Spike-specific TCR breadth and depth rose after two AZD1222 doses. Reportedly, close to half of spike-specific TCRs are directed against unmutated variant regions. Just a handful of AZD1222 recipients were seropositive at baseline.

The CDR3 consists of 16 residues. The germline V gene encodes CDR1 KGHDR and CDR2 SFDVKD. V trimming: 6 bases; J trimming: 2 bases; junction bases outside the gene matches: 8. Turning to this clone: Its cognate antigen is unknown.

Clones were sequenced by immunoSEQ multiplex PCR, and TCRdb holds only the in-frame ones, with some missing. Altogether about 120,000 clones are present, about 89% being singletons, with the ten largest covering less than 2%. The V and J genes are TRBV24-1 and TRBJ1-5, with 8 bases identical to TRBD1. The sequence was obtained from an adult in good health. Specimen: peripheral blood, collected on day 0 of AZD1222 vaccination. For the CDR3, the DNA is TGTGCCACCAGTTCTCCAGGGGGCATCGGCAATCAGCCCCAGCATTTT. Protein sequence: CATSSPGGIGNQPQHF.